These 15 T cell receptor beta chains originate from one sample sequenced in a study of T-cell reconstitution after alpha-beta-depleted transplantation in children. During its preparation, the TCRbeta library received unique molecular identifiers. TCRdb itself ran the PCR reads through MiXCR, one entry per CDR3 protein. The data contain about 830,000 distinct CDR3 sequences, about 15% of them singletons. Sequencing used PBMCs, mostly from graft donor cells, obtained 360 days after TCRalphabeta/CD19-depleted stem cell transplant. All receptors derive from a male patient younger than 18 who had a stem cell transplant for acute lymphoblastic leukemia, so the T cells may come from the graft donor.

This clonotype was counted a few times. The rearrangement joins TRBV5-6 to TRBJ2-1; TRBD2 agrees at 13 bases. This CDR3 contains 18 residues. CDR1 SGHDT and CDR2 YYEEEE come from the germline V gene. V dropped 4 bases and J dropped 4; count of bases not matched to a gene: 11. CDR3 in amino acids: CASSNIAGLAGTYNEQFF. CDR3 sequence (DNA): TGTGCCAGCAGCAACATCGCGGGACTAGCGGGAACGTACAATGAGCAGTTCTTC.

This clonotype was observed a handful of times. V usage is TRBV12-3 or TRBV12-4 and J usage is TRBJ2-5; D gene unclear. This CDR3 contains 15 residues. The ends were cut back, 6 bases at V and 2 bases at J, with 16 bases in the middle. The CDR3 loop is CASSHLRWGQETQYF. CDR3 sequence (DNA): TGTGCCAGCAGCCACTTGAGATGGGGACAAGAGACCCAGTACTTC.

This clonotype was picked up many times. This chain links TRBV12-3 or TRBV12-4 with TRBJ2-7, with TRBD1 identical over 10 bases. CDR3 length: 15 residues. V was pared by 5 bases and J by 0 bases, with 4 bases of the junction left unmatched. CDR3 amino acids: CASSERTGGSYEQYF. CDR3 in DNA: TGTGCCAGCAGTGAACGGACAGGGGGCTCCTACGAGCAGTACTTC.

The table lists this clonotype with a few counts. This chain links TRBV5-1 with TRBJ2-5; TRBD1 agrees at 12 bases. Germline CDR1 and CDR2: SGHRS and YFSETQ. V shed 2 bases, J shed 5 bases, and the junction held 7 bases outside the gene matches. The CDR3 covers 16 residues. In DNA form, the CDR3 reads TGCGCCAGCAGCTTCCTCGGGACAGGGGGCGGGGAGACCCAGTACTTC. Translated, it gives CASSFLGTGGGETQYF. The full variable domain, its missing parts supplied by reference TRBV5-1 and TRBJ2-5, is KAGVTQTPRYLIKTRGQQVTLSCSPISGHRSVSWYQQTPGQGLQFLFEYFSETQRNKGNFPGRFSGRQFSNSRSEMNVSTLELGDSALYLCASSFLGTGGGETQYFGPGTRLLVL.

The V gene is TRBV7-9, the J gene TRBJ2-3, with 7 bases that match TRBD2. This CDR3 is built from 15 residues. Germline loops: CDR1 SEHNR, CDR2 FQNEAQ (reference sequence). After removal of 8 bases from V and 2 bases from J, the junction contained 10 bases not matched to a gene. DNA for the CDR3: TGTGCCAGCTTCCCCACTAGCGCCCACACAGATACGCAGTATTTT. This codes for CASFPTSAHTDTQYF.

This clonotype was detected only a few times. This rearrangement joins TRBV15 to TRBJ2-7; TRBD2 aligns across 11 bases. Unmatched junction bases numbered 12, after V lost 3 bases and J lost 2 bases. CDR3 length equals 18 residues. Germline V gene data show CDR1 as LNHNV and CDR2 as YYDKDF (reference sequence). The CDR3 protein is CATSSRLGLADPPYEQYF. CDR3 DNA: TGTGCCACCAGCAGTAGACTGGGACTAGCGGATCCACCCTACGAGCAGTACTTC.

This clonotype turned up a few times. This chain connects TRBV6-5 to TRBJ1-2, with D perhaps TRBD1 (6 bases). Trimming took off 0 bases at V and 8 bases at J, with 16 bases between the two ends. The CDR3 sequence is 15 residues long. Germline lookup yields CDR1 MNHEY and CDR2 SVGAGI. This chain's CDR3 is CASSYSTTGLSGYTF. CDR3 in DNA: TGTGCCAGCAGTTACTCGACTACAGGGTTAAGCGGCTACACCTTC.

CDR3 sequence: CAISPAGTDGYTF. The DNA for the CDR3 is TGTGCCATCAGTCCGGCGGGGACAGATGGCTACACCTTC. The genes are TRBV10-3 and TRBJ1-2; the match to TRBD1 covers 7 bases. Germline V gene sequence: CDR1 ENHRY, CDR2 SYGVKD. The CDR3 spans 13 residues. V dropped 5 bases and J dropped 6; count of bases not matched to a gene: 6.

V and J are TRBV5-1 and TRBJ2-6, with D perhaps TRBD2 (6 bases). The CDR3 is 16 residues long. Trimming shortened V by 4 bases and J by 1 base, and 12 bases separated the two germline ends. Germline V gene sequence: CDR1 SGHRS, CDR2 YFSETQ. The CDR3 reads CASSITSLSGANVLTF. In DNA form, the CDR3 reads TGCGCCAGCAGCATCACTAGCCTATCTGGGGCCAACGTCCTGACTTTC. The full variable domain, in which reference TRBV5-1 and TRBJ2-6 provide the parts outside the CDR3, is KAGVTQTPRYLIKTRGQQVTLSCSPISGHRSVSWYQQTPGQGLQFLFEYFSETQRNKGNFPGRFSGRQFSNSRSEMNVSTLELGDSALYLCASSITSLSGANVLTFGAGSRLTVL.

This clonotype was counted a few times. The rearrangement links TRBV5-1 to TRBJ1-1; D might be TRBD1 (6 bases). The CDR3 runs 14 residues. With 4 bases removed from V and 1 base from J, the gap between germline ends came to 11 bases. Germline lookup yields CDR1 SGHRS and CDR2 YFSETQ. Here the CDR3 reads CASSIPTGNTEAFF. In nucleotides, the CDR3 is TGCGCCAGCAGCATACCGACAGGGAACACTGAAGCTTTCTTT.

This clonotype was seen only a few times. The chain uses TRBV20-1 and TRBJ2-2; 7 bases map to TRBD2. V lost 3 bases and J lost 2; bases outside the gene matches: 3. The CDR3 sequence is 14 residues long. CDR1 and CDR2 (germline): DFQATT, SNEGSKA (reference sequence). CDR3 residues: CSASSGANTGELFF. CDR3 sequence (DNA): TGCAGTGCTAGCAGCGGGGCAAACACCGGGGAGCTGTTTTTT.

The chain couples TRBV29-1 to TRBJ2-1, with 13 nucleotides matching TRBD2. Per germline, CDR1 SQVTM and CDR2 ANQGSEA. The CDR3 spans 15 residues. V was pared by 7 bases and J by 8 bases, with 11 bases of the junction left unmatched. Here the CDR3 DNA reads TGCAGCGCCACGGCCGGGACTAGCGGGACTTATGAGCAGTTCTTC. Its translation is CSATAGTSGTYEQFF.

The rearrangement links TRBV7-9 to TRBJ2-1, with D perhaps assigned TRBD1 or TRBD2 (5 bases each). This CDR3 is built from 16 residues. Germline V gene lookup returns CDR1 SEHNR and CDR2 FQNEAQ (reference sequence). The germline V and J ends were trimmed by 5 bases and 4 bases, with 18 bases remaining between them. CDR3 DNA sequence: TGTGCCAGCAGCGCATCCGGGACCTACCCTTACAATGAGCAGTTCTTC. Protein sequence: CASSASGTYPYNEQFF.

CDR3 nucleotides: TGTGCCAGCAGTGTGATGACTAGCTCCTACGAGCAGTACTTC. This encodes CASSVMTSSYEQYF. This chain uses TRBV2 with TRBJ2-7, with D tentatively TRBD2 (6 bases). CDR1 and CDR2 (germline): SNHLY, FYNNEI. Between the trimmed V and J ends, which lost 4 bases and 0 bases, there was a span of 10 bases. CDR3 size: 14 residues.

The rearrangement joins TRBV5-1 to TRBJ2-2; 13 bases align to TRBD2. CDR1 SGHRS and CDR2 YFSETQ come from the germline V gene. The CDR3 covers 17 residues. V dropped 4 bases and J dropped 0; count of bases not matched to a gene: 3. The CDR3 region is CASSAGTSGTNTGELFF. The CDR3 DNA sequence: TGCGCCAGCAGCGCCGGGACTAGCGGGACGAACACCGGGGAGCTGTTTTTT. Using reference TRBV5-1 and TRBJ2-2 for the parts outside the CDR3, the full variable domain is KAGVTQTPRYLIKTRGQQVTLSCSPISGHRSVSWYQQTPGQGLQFLFEYFSETQRNKGNFPGRFSGRQFSNSRSEMNVSTLELGDSALYLCASSAGTSGTNTGELFFGEGSRLTVL.